Each of the 20 T cell receptor beta chains below was sequenced from the same sample in a study of cytomegalovirus exposure and HLA in healthy donors. The primer mix had 60 Vbeta and 13 Jbeta primers. Profiled with immunoSEQ multiplex PCR; TCRdb holds only in-frame clones, not every one. The table records about 68,000 clones, 70% to 90% of them present only once. The specimen sequenced was PBMCs. These TCRs come from a human donor in good health.

The J gene is TRBJ1-2, the V gene TRBV11-2; D ambiguous. Germline V gene sequence: CDR1 SGHAT, CDR2 FQNNGV. Trimming removed 4 bases from V and 4 bases from J, with 13 bases in between. This CDR3 is 14 amino acids long. The CDR3, as DNA: TGTGCCAGCAGCTCAGCGCTGGGTTCCTATGGCTACACCTTC. Residues: CASSSALGSYGYTF. The full variable domain, completed using reference TRBV11-2 and TRBJ1-2, is EAGVAQSPRYKIIEKRQSVAFWCNPISGHATLYWYQQILGQGPKLLIQFQNNGVVDDSQLPKDRFSAERLKGVDSTLKIQPAKLEDSAVYLCASSSALGSYGYTFGSGTRLTVV.

The rearrangement uses TRBV7-9 and TRBJ2-3, with 11 bases matching TRBD2. The CDR3 runs to 17 residues. Unmatched junction bases numbered 6, after V lost 2 bases and J lost 2 bases. CDR1 and CDR2 (germline): SEHNR, FQNEAQ (reference sequence). The CDR3 is CASSLTSGGIPTDTQYF. The CDR3 DNA reads as TGTGCCAGCAGCTTAACTAGCGGGGGTATTCCCACAGATACGCAGTATTTT.

The genes are TRBV5-3 and TRBJ1-5; 8 bases align to TRBD1. TRBV5-3 is treated as an ORF (open reading frame) with a function not yet certain. The junction had 10 bases not matched to a gene; V was cut back by 5 bases and J by 9 bases. This CDR3 is built from 14 residues. DNA for the CDR3: TGTGCCAGAAGTTTTGACAGGGGTGAACGGCCCCAGCATTTT. Amino acid sequence: CARSFDRGERPQHF.

Here the CDR3 reads CASSKDSLNTEAFF. In DNA, the CDR3 is TGTGCCAGCAGCAAGGACAGCCTGAACACTGAAGCTTTCTTT. The gene calls are TRBV7-3 and TRBJ1-1; possibly TRBD1 for D (6 bases). CDR3 length: 14 residues. Germline loops: CDR1 SGHTA, CDR2 FQGTGA. V lost 5 bases and J lost 0, with 10 bases in between.

V usage is TRBV7-8 and J usage is TRBJ2-7, with TRBD1 matching over 8 bases. The CDR3 totals 14 residues. V lost 3 bases, J lost 2 bases, and 3 bases stayed unmatched. Germline CDR1 reads SGHVS; CDR2 reads FQNEAQ. The CDR3 DNA reads TGTGCCAGCAGCTTCGACAGGGGCCCCTACGAGCAGTACTTC. Translating gives CASSFDRGPYEQYF.

This sequence joins TRBV18 and TRBJ2-5; possibly TRBD1 for D (6 bases). This CDR3 spans 14 amino acids. Trimming left V 4 bases short and J 2 bases short, with 11 bases between. CDR1 and CDR2 (germline): KGHSH, LQKENI. DNA of the CDR3: TGTGCCAGCTCACTGACGACAGGACAAGAGACCCAGTACTTC. This gives the protein CASSLTTGQETQYF.

This chain joins TRBV18 and TRBJ1-4; 8 bases are shared with TRBD1. Germline V gives CDR1 KGHSH, CDR2 LQKENI. The CDR3 is 14 residues long. V dropped 3 bases and J dropped 8; count of bases not matched to a gene: 5. The CDR3: CASSPPTGAEKLFF. The CDR3 DNA is TGTGCCAGCTCACCCCCGACAGGGGCGGAAAAACTGTTTTTT. The variable domain in full, with the rest retrieved from reference TRBV18 and TRBJ1-4, is NAGVMQNPRHLVRRRGQEARLRCSPMKGHSHVYWYRQLPEEGLKFMVYLQKENIIDESGMPKERFSAEFPKEGPSILRIQQVVRGDSAAYFCASSPPTGAEKLFFGSGTQLSVL.

This chain links TRBV7-9 with TRBJ2-3; D is undetermined. Trimming stripped 5 bases from V and 6 bases from J, with 9 bases between. Germline V gene data show CDR1 as SEHNR and CDR2 as FQNEAQ (reference sequence). The CDR3 covers 12 residues. In DNA form, the CDR3 reads TGTGCCAGCAGCCCGCTATCGGATACGCAGTATTTT. The encoded protein is CASSPLSDTQYF.

This chain links TRBV5-4 with TRBJ2-2, with 8 nucleotides matching TRBD2. The CDR3 is 16 amino acids. V shed 4 bases and J 4 bases; nucleotides not matched to a gene: 9. Germline V gene lookup returns CDR1 SGHNT and CDR2 YYREEE (reference sequence). CDR3 region: CASSPRAGGLTGELFF. CDR3 DNA sequence: TGTGCCAGCAGCCCGCGCGCGGGGGGCCTCACCGGGGAGCTGTTTTTT.

The CDR3 DNA follows: TGTGCCAGCAGCGTGGAGGAGGAAGGTGGCTACACCTTC. It yields the protein CASSVEEEGGYTF. The V gene is TRBV7-9, the J gene TRBJ1-2; D gene unclear. V was clipped by 5 bases and J by 7 bases, with 14 bases between them. The germline V gene has CDR1 SEHNR and CDR2 FQNEAQ (reference sequence). This CDR3 region has 13 residues.

This sequence joins TRBV9 and TRBJ2-5; D gene unclear. The V gene's germline CDR1 is SGDLS and CDR2 YYNGEE. The CDR3 runs to 15 residues. Trimming cost V 0 bases and J 1 base, with 10 bases left between them. CDR3 sequence: CASSVGPRIQETQYF. The DNA of the CDR3 is TGTGCCAGCAGCGTAGGTCCCAGAATCCAAGAGACCCAGTACTTC.

This clone has only one observation. The rearrangement links TRBV9 to TRBJ2-2; D is ambiguous. The CDR3 covers 13 residues. In germline, CDR1 is SGDLS, CDR2 YYNGEE. The V end was cut by 6 bases, the J end by 4 bases, with 10 bases between. The CDR3 region is CASTGLGTGELFF. In DNA form, the CDR3 reads TGTGCCAGCACAGGCTTAGGCACCGGGGAGCTGTTTTTT.

The chain joins TRBV11-2 to TRBJ2-7; D possibly corresponds to TRBD2 (5 bases). The CDR3 has 13 amino acids. CDR1 and CDR2 (germline): SGHAT, FQNNGV. The ends were cut back, 3 bases at V and 3 bases at J, with 9 bases in the middle. Written as DNA, the CDR3 is TGTGCCAGCAGCTTTATCGGGGTCTACGAGCAGTACTTC. Protein: CASSFIGVYEQYF. Full variable domain (outside the CDR3, taken from reference TRBV11-2 and TRBJ2-7): EAGVAQSPRYKIIEKRQSVAFWCNPISGHATLYWYQQILGQGPKLLIQFQNNGVVDDSQLPKDRFSAERLKGVDSTLKIQPAKLEDSAVYLCASSFIGVYEQYFGPGTRLTVT.

This chain uses TRBV5-1 with TRBJ2-3; the D gene is possibly TRBD2 (6 bases). The CDR3 loop spans 15 amino acids. Germline assignment: CDR1 SGHRS and CDR2 YFSETQ. V dropped 7 bases and J dropped 5 bases, with 20 bases sitting between them. Written as DNA, the CDR3 is TGCGCCAGCGAAACGGGGGTGTCCGACCGAGATACGCAGTATTTT. It encodes CASETGVSDRDTQYF.

The chain couples TRBV19 to TRBJ2-7; perhaps TRBD1 as D (5 bases). V was cut by 6 bases and J by 0 bases, with 15 bases left in between. Germline lookup yields CDR1 LNHDA and CDR2 SQIVND (reference sequence). The CDR3 length is 15 residues. CDR3 in amino acids: CASRPNSDSSYEQYF. The DNA of the CDR3 is TGTGCCAGTAGGCCCAACAGCGACAGCTCCTACGAGCAGTACTTC.

The chain links TRBV7-6 to TRBJ2-5; 9 positions agree with TRBD2. V lost 5 bases, J lost 5 bases, and 6 bases stayed unmatched. This CDR3 is built from 14 residues. Looked up from germline, CDR1 is SGHVS and CDR2 is FNYEAQ. This chain's CDR3 is CASSRGGAGETQYF. In nucleotides, the CDR3 is TGTGCCAGCAGCCGCGGGGGGGCCGGGGAGACCCAGTACTTC.

The chain recombines TRBV4-1 with TRBJ1-2; possible D gene TRBD1, 5 bases. The V gene lost 0 bases and the J gene lost 4 bases, with 9 bases spanning the gap. In germline, CDR1 is MGHRA, CDR2 YSYEKL. The CDR3 is 14 amino acids. This CDR3 is CASSQDQGSYGYTF. CDR3 coding DNA: TGCGCCAGCAGCCAAGATCAGGGTAGCTATGGCTACACCTTC.

This clone was detected a few times. This chain joins TRBV12-5 and TRBJ2-5, with D hard to call. The V end lost 0 bases, the J end lost 5 bases, and 16 bases lay between the germline ends. The CDR3 length is 16 residues. Germline-derived CDR1 and CDR2 are LGHNT and FRNRAP. The CDR3, as DNA: TGTGCTAGTGGTTTGGTACATATTCGACAACAGGAGACCCAGTACTTC. This sequence encodes CASGLVHIRQQETQYF.

The rearrangement joins TRBV9 to TRBJ1-1; possible D gene TRBD1, 5 bases. The length of the CDR3 is 14 residues. Germline CDR1 reads SGDLS; CDR2 reads YYNGEE. V lost 2 bases and J 4 bases, leaving 12 bases between the germline ends. The chain's CDR3 is CASSVGGIATEAFF. CDR3 DNA: TGTGCCAGCAGCGTTGGGGGGATCGCCACTGAAGCTTTCTTT.

The chain joins TRBV5-1 to TRBJ2-7, with 7 positions matching TRBD1. Germline CDR1 is SGHRS and CDR2 is YFSETQ. This CDR3 region has 14 residues. The V segment lost 2 bases and the J segment 3 bases; nucleotides outside the gene matches: 5. The CDR3 nucleotides are TGCGCCAGCAGCTTCCTTGGGACAGACTACGAGCAGTACTTC. Translated: CASSFLGTDYEQYF.